This T cell receptor (beta chain) derives from a study of cytomegalovirus exposure and HLA in healthy donors listed by TCRdb under 2017. Describing the broader study: An earlier analysis of roughly 500 of the donors reported 250 to 350 Gb of sequence data and some 110 million unique TCR beta sequences obtained from about 179 million T cells. Roughly 300 gigabases of sequencing data and roughly 80 million unique TCR sequences made up an early release that covered around 640 HLA-typed donors. Of the roughly 400 genotyped donors, 75% to 85% were placed in the genetic ancestry cluster associated with self-reported Caucasian donors. The aim of the study was to test whether cataloging public T cell receptors could identify signatures of past pathogen exposure. The T cell repertoires of around 670 subjects were profiled by immunosequencing and related to cytomegalovirus serostatus. Besides the first cohort of 666 subjects, a separate validation cohort made up of over 95 different subjects was used. To predict cytomegalovirus infection status, the study combined high-throughput TCR immunosequencing, statistical association of individual TCRs with disease status, and machine learning. A later analysis re-analyzed previously published TCR beta repertoires from roughly 630 donors and added high-resolution HLA genotyping to study TCR occurrence patterns. The later analysis used no new phenotypic data to find candidate immune exposures, relying instead on TCR beta sequences and their occurrence across donors. An earlier analysis of several hundred of the donors applied high-throughput TCR beta sequencing to assess whether each TCR beta V gene segment acted as functional or pseudogenic. Donor age, sex, ethnicity and CMV serostatus were collected together with the repertoire data. Genome-wide SNP genotypes for about 65% of the roughly 700 donors were used in a later genetic analysis, which treated that subset as a discovery cohort. Every repertoire in the discovery cohort had been generated on one and the same sequencing platform. Class I and class II HLA loci were covered by the typing at four-digit resolution. The number of typed donors differed by locus: roughly 629-630 for A, B, C, DRB1 and DQB1; 522 for DQA1; 606 for DPA1; and roughly 450 for DPB1. Four or five DR-DQ haplotypes were handled as single units for association and clustering because linkage in the cohort was strong. Among 300 to 500 genotyped donors of the cohort, an average of roughly 230,000 unique TCR beta nucleotide sequences was sequenced per donor, of which approximately 18% were non-productive. Study-wide conclusions, independent of this receptor: Because HLA typing was unavailable for some donors at each locus, only the typed subset was used in association tests. A total of about 180 TCR beta chains were listed by the study as associated with cytomegalovirus. A later analysis found that most CMV-associated TCR beta chains appeared HLA-restricted, with HLA associations seemingly driven largely by CMV exposure. Most TCR sequences were seen in very few donors, while some public TCRs were found in many individuals. Broadly in line with IMGT annotations, most TCR beta V segments showed up in productive rearrangements about 90% or about 30% of the time in an earlier analysis of under 700 of the donors. Sequencing depth was assumed to be roughly uniform across donors in the presence/absence analyses, though that assumption may not hold. V-gene and J-gene trimming of TCR beta chains was associated with a missense DCLRE1C variant in a later genetic analysis, and the association was replicated in an independent cohort. A few of the identified cytomegalovirus-associated TCR beta chains were confirmed in vitro to be specific for cytomegalovirus antigens. Compared with equally common non-associated chains, HLA-associated TCR beta chains in a later analysis were more clonally expanded and had lower generation probabilities. The authors suggested that the approach could potentially be generalized to other disease states and immunological phenotypes. The sequencing pipeline was judged likely to have produced a cluster of highly shared sequence variants as a technical artifact. For the cohort, immune exposure information was limited to CMV serostatus. This cohort had only TCR beta chains sequenced, and the lack of alpha or paired-chain data limited which features could be detected. In a later genetic analysis, fewer N-insertions in productive TCRs were reported among donors in an Asian-associated ancestry cluster than the roughly 700-donor mean. Because counts were too low, seventeen rarely observed V segments, including chromosome 9 orphons, were excluded from the earlier analysis of 587 of the donors. Several of the top co-occurrence clusters appeared to be linked to parvovirus B19, influenza, CMV and Epstein-Barr virus, according to a later analysis. Cytomegalovirus status was reported to be diagnosed by the classifier with high specificity and sensitivity in both the original and validation cohorts. Correlated functional status among segregating V segments might be attributable to linkage disequilibrium, but an unknown experimental factor could not be ruled out. A later analysis associated about 16,000 TCR beta sequences with specific HLA alleles at a false discovery rate of 0.05. Strong co-occurrence of HLA alleles, especially DR and DQ, made assigning TCR associations to individual alleles difficult. A later analysis found that TCR association rates varied across HLA loci, with DRB1 alleles showing the most associated TCRs and HLA-C alleles the fewest. The 87-base-pair reads could not distinguish some IMGT-functional V segments, including TRBV6-2 and TRBV6-3, so those segments were excluded. A further reported finding was that TCR beta sequences accurately predicted the HLA-A and HLA-B alleles for most subjects in the first cohort.

The cohort was made up of approximately 670 healthy bone marrow donors. Cohort members were all nominally healthy when sampled, although unrecorded immune exposures were likely present. The donor tested CMV seropositive and was one of the 289 seropositive cohort members. A peripheral blood sample was collected from each donor, and TCR beta sequencing was performed on peripheral blood mononuclear cells. The Qiagen DNeasy Blood Extraction Kit was used to extract genomic DNA from the blood cell samples. A note on this clone: Its antigen is not yet known. No much larger clone is present one base from it, and per-base qualities are unavailable.

CDR1 is given as MGHDK and CDR2 as SYGVNS, both from the germline V gene. There are 12 amino acids in the CDR3, from cysteine to phenylalanine inclusive. The entry retains the CDR3 DNA only, 36 bases that are in frame from base 1. The junction shows trimming of 7 bases on V and 3 bases on J, plus 10 bases between the germline ends. The library was generated by the immunoSEQ multiplex PCR assay. A mixture of 60 forward primers for TCR Vbeta segments and 13 reverse primers for TCR Jbeta segments was used in the multiplex PCR. The CDR3 region of rearranged TCR beta genes was amplified from genomic DNA by a multiplex PCR assay. Amplified TCR beta libraries were sequenced as 87-base-pair reads on the Illumina HiSeq System. The original pipeline was this. A later analysis counted about 76 million unique TCR beta chains across the 650 to 700 repertoires, and some 11 million of these chains were shared by at least two donors. Raw reads were error-corrected and collapsed into unique sequences by a nearest-neighbor algorithm in which closely related sequences were merged to remove PCR and sequencing errors. CDR3 sequences were aligned to IMGT reference sequences to assign V, D and J gene segments. For a sequence to be retained, at least a six-nucleotide match to both a V gene segment and a J gene segment was required. Rearrangements were called productive when the CDR3 lacked stop codons and stayed in frame with V and J; all others were non-productive. Following IMGT convention, CDR3 was defined as the stretch from the second conserved V-encoded cysteine up to the conserved J-encoded phenylalanine. Sequences without an unambiguous match to a single V gene segment were excluded from the earlier analysis of about 640 of the donors. An earlier analysis of approximately 590 of the donors classified V segments as functional when productive rearrangements were above 56.7% and as segregating when the standard deviation between donors was above 5%. A statistical classification framework was developed to diagnose cytomegalovirus status using the catalog of TCR beta chain sequences. A later analysis assigned V and J genes by comparing TCR nucleotide sequences with IMGT/GENE-DB human TR gene sequences. In a later analysis, CDR3 sequences and most-parsimonious VDJ recombination scenarios were assigned using the TCRdist pipeline. In a later analysis, each TCR beta chain was defined by its CDR3 amino acid sequence together with its V-gene family, and reads without a unique V-gene family were excluded. To address suspected cross-contamination and a sequencing artifact, a later analysis removed a few hundred highly shared, low-generation-probability nucleotide sequences. A later analysis calculated a clonal expansion index for each public chain from normalized within-repertoire ranks of inferred template counts. A later analysis computed generation probabilities with a VDJ recombination model fitted to out-of-frame rearrangements, and checked the results against IGoR. A later analysis scored TCR-TCR, TCR-HLA and TCR-CMV co-occurrence with hypergeometric tests, applying a repertoire-size bias correction to TCR pairs. A later analysis estimated false discovery rates by permuting HLA or CMV assignments 20 times. In a later analysis, co-occurring TCRs were grouped with DBSCAN, and TCRdist sequence similarity was added when clustering was performed within HLA-allele-positive subsets. Repertoires with fewer than 30,000 or more than 120,000 public chains were left out of co-occurrence clustering, as were five repertoires with anomalous nucleotide sharing. TCRdb obtained this table from immuneACCESS and retained in-frame rearrangements with V and J assigned. These tables miss some clones; where compared with another copy, unresolved V genes account for less than half of the shortfall, and the remainder is unexplained. V and J calls and clone size are those listed in that table; D and trimming were worked out from the DNA. Counted in this sample were about 160,000 clones; around 72% of them appeared once. The ten largest clones capture approximately 6.9% of the sample.

The sequenced sample was PBMCs. The chain links TRBV25-1 with TRBJ2-7, with no confident D gene call. This receptor was obtained from a man aged 35-49 years in good health and CMV-seropositive. CDR3 sequence: CASTPGDYEQYF. The DNA sequence is given as TGTGCCAGCACCCCCGGAGACTACGAGCAGTACTTC.